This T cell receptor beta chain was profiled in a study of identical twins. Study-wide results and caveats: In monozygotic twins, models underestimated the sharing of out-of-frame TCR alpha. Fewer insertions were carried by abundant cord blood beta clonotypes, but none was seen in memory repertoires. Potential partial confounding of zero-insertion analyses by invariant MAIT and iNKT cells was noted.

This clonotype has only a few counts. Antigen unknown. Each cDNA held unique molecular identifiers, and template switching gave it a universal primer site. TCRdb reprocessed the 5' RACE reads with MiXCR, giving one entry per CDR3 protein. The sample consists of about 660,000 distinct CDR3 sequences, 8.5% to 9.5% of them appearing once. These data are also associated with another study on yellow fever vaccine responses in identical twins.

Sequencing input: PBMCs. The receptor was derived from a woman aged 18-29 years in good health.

The DNA of the CDR3 is TGCAGTGCTAGGCGGCGGACGAACACAGATACGCAGTATTTT. Translation: CSARRRTNTDTQYF. The genes are TRBV20-1 and TRBJ2-3; no clear D gene. The CDR3 consists of 14 residues. Looked up from germline, CDR1 is DFQATT and CDR2 is SNEGSKA (reference sequence). V lost 3 bases and J 2 bases, leaving 12 bases between the germline ends.